Listed below are T cell receptor beta chains from one sample, sequenced in a study of blood T cell repertoires in COVID-19. Here immunoSEQ multiplex PCR was the method, and the copy in TCRdb shows in-frame clones only, minus some. The table has about 380,000 clones, 85% seen once. The specimen was peripheral blood. These receptors originate from a woman under 30 with acute or convalescent COVID-19. The CDR3 runs from the conserved cysteine through the conserved F or W. The order of the fields is J gene, V gene, D gene, clone size, CDR3 protein, CDR3 DNA. The D gene is left open where the match is weak. Clone size, where shown, is once, few, many, or a class for clones that have expanded.

j_gene: TRBJ1-2; v_gene: TRBV6-5; d_gene: TRBD1; abundance: .; CDR3aa: CASQSGTGTSGYTF; CDR3nt: TGTGCCAGCCAAAGCGGGACAGGTACTTCTGGCTACACCTTC
j_gene: TRBJ1-2; v_gene: TRBV19; d_gene: TRBD1; abundance: .; CDR3aa: CASRQGVDYGYTF; CDR3nt: TGTGCCAGCCGACAGGGGGTAGACTATGGCTACACCTTC
j_gene: TRBJ1-1; v_gene: TRBV2; d_gene: TRBD1; abundance: once; CDR3aa: CASSADREGRNTEAFF; CDR3nt: TGTGCCAGCAGTGCGGACAGGGAAGGGAGGAACACTGAAGCTTTCTTT
j_gene: TRBJ1-3; v_gene: TRBV28; d_gene: .; abundance: .; CDR3aa: CASRSKTGQAGNTIYF; CDR3nt: TGTGCCAGCAGGAGCAAAACAGGGCAGGCAGGAAACACCATATATTTT
j_gene: TRBJ2-4; v_gene: TRBV6-1; d_gene: TRBD2; abundance: .; CDR3aa: CAGSGGSLQNIQYF; CDR3nt: TGTGCCGGGTCGGGAGGGAGCCTTCAAAACATTCAGTACTTC
j_gene: TRBJ1-6; v_gene: TRBV5-1; d_gene: TRBD1; abundance: .; CDR3aa: CASSPGTGGNSPLHF; CDR3nt: TGCGCCAGCAGCCCTGGGACAGGGGGGAATTCACCCCTCCACTTT
j_gene: TRBJ1-2; v_gene: TRBV13; d_gene: .; abundance: .; CDR3aa: CASSLAAGGDGYTF; CDR3nt: TGTGCCAGCAGTCTAGCCGCCGGGGGGGATGGCTACACCTTC
j_gene: TRBJ2-3; v_gene: TRBV30; d_gene: TRBD2; abundance: .; CDR3aa: CACSKGSGDADTQYF; CDR3nt: TGTGCCTGTTCTAAAGGGAGCGGGGATGCAGATACGCAGTATTTT
j_gene: TRBJ1-5; v_gene: TRBV4-2; d_gene: .; abundance: .; CDR3aa: CASSQDPARTASNQPQHF; CDR3nt: TGTGCCAGCAGCCAAGATCCCGCCCGGACAGCCTCCAATCAGCCCCAGCATTTT
j_gene: TRBJ1-2; v_gene: TRBV6-6; d_gene: .; abundance: .; CDR3aa: CASSPTGDGYTF; CDR3nt: TGTGCCAGCAGTCCAACAGGCGATGGCTACACCTTC
j_gene: TRBJ1-1; v_gene: TRBV7-9; d_gene: .; abundance: once; CDR3aa: CASSLRAGENTEAFF; CDR3nt: TGTGCCAGCAGCTTAAGGGCGGGCGAGAACACTGAAGCTTTCTTT